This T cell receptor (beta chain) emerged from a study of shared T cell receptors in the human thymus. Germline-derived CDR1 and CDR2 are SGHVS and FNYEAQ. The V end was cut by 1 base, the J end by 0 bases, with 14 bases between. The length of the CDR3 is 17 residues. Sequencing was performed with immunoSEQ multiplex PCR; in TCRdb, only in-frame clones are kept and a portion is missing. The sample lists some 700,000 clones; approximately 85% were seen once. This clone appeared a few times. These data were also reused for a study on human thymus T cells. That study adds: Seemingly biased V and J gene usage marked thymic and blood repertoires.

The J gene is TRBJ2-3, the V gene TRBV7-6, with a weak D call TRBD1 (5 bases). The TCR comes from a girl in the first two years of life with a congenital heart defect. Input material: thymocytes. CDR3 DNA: TGTGCCAGCAGCTTAGAATCAGGGTGGGAAAGCACAGATACGCAGTATTTT. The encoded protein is CASSLESGWESTDTQYF.